One sample yielded the 12 T cell receptor beta chains listed below, sequenced in a study of T cell clones after liver transplantation. Sequencing was performed with immunoSEQ multiplex PCR; in TCRdb, only in-frame clones are kept and a portion is missing. This sample has tens of thousands of clones; over 90% occur once, and the top ten carry 0.75% to 1%. This sample comprised CD4+ T cells from blood, obtained less than 26 months after liver transplant. The receptors were sampled from a human patient who received a liver transplant. Some T cells may have come from the graft donor.

This clone turned up a few times. The CDR3 region is CSARPPGTSTQYF. DNA for the CDR3: TGCAGCGCCCGCCCTCCCGGGACTAGCACGCAGTATTTT. This rearrangement joins TRBV29-1 to TRBJ2-3; 9 bases align to TRBD2. CDR1 is SQVTM, CDR2 ANQGSEA, per germline. The CDR3 is 13 residues long. The V and J ends lost 7 bases and 9 bases, in that order; junction bases with no gene match: 11.

This chain uses TRBV6-6 with TRBJ1-5, with TRBD1 identical over 7 bases. Trimming cost V 4 bases and J 5 bases; bases outside gene matches: 11. Germline CDR1 and CDR2: MNHNY and SVGAGI (reference sequence). The CDR3 sequence is 16 residues long. This chain's CDR3 is CASSSLLGDSDQPQHF. CDR3 in DNA: TGTGCCAGCAGTTCCCTACTTGGGGACAGTGATCAGCCCCAGCATTTT.

The chain carries TRBV19 and TRBJ2-1; the match to TRBD2 covers 8 bases. The V segment lost 5 bases and the J segment 8 bases; nucleotides outside the gene matches: 17. CDR1 is LNHDA and CDR2 is SQIVND in the germline V gene (reference sequence). This CDR3 comprises 17 residues. This CDR3 reads CASSRGLRTSLLDEQFF. The CDR3 nucleotides are TGTGCCAGTAGTCGCGGCCTCCGGACTAGCCTGTTGGATGAGCAGTTCTTC.

The chain combines TRBV9 with TRBJ2-1; 7 nucleotides match TRBD2. V lost 0 bases, J lost 9 bases, and 9 bases stayed unmatched. The CDR3 runs 15 residues. Germline CDR1 SGDLS, CDR2 YYNGEE. CDR3 region: CASSVAAGEMGEQFF. The CDR3 DNA follows: TGTGCCAGCAGCGTAGCTGCGGGAGAGATGGGTGAGCAGTTCTTC.

Note on this clone: The CDR3 carries no conserved terminal phenylalanine or tryptophan, so it likely arises from a read error. Because the CDR3's place on the DNA is in doubt, the DNA is left out and the CDR3 is given as listed by TCRdb. The chain is built from TRBV7-9 and TRBJ2-7; the DNA was not compared with TRBD1, the D call given in the table. The CDR3 extends over 12 residues, inclusive of both ends. CDR1 SEHNR and CDR2 FQNEAQ come from the germline V gene (reference sequence). The CDR3 is CASSHRDRGIVL.

The V call is TRBV7-9, the J call TRBJ2-3, with D maybe TRBD2 (6 bases). This CDR3 has 13 amino acids. V lost 6 bases to trimming and J lost 1 base, with 8 bases between them. CDR1 and CDR2 (germline): SEHNR, FQNEAQ (reference sequence). The CDR3 reads CASRLAGTDTQYF. The CDR3 DNA follows: TGTGCCAGCAGACTAGCCGGCACAGATACGCAGTATTTT.

The CDR3 reads CASSLGLVPTGELFF. The CDR3 coding sequence is TGTGCCAGCAGCTTGGGACTAGTGCCCACCGGGGAGCTGTTTTTT. This chain links TRBV7-2 with TRBJ2-2; 8 bases match TRBD2. The CDR3 runs to 15 residues. V gave up 3 bases and J gave up 4 bases; unmatched junction bases: 4. Germline CDR1 reads SGHTA; CDR2 reads FQGNSA.

CDR3 sequence: CASSLVRNTGELFF. CDR3 in DNA: TGTGCCAGCAGCTTAGTTCGGAACACCGGGGAGCTGTTTTTT. The chain recombines TRBV7-2 with TRBJ2-2; D not certain. V lost 1 base and J 1 base, leaving 4 bases between the germline ends. This CDR3 is 14 amino acids long. Looked up from germline, CDR1 is SGHTA and CDR2 is FQGNSA.

The CDR3 DNA follows: TGTGCCAGCAGTGACCTGGCGGGAGAATACAATGAGCAGTTCTTC. Translating gives CASSDLAGEYNEQFF. This chain links TRBV6-4 with TRBJ2-1, with TRBD2 matching 7 bases. The CDR3 length is 15 residues. Germline-derived CDR1 and CDR2 are MRHNA and SNTAGT. The V and J ends lost 2 bases and 4 bases, in that order; junction bases with no gene match: 5.

J is TRBJ2-7 and V is TRBV27, with 8 bases matching TRBD2. Losses at the gene ends were 0 bases for V and 4 bases for J; bases not matched to a gene: 8. Germline CDR1 and CDR2: MNHEY and SMNVEV (reference sequence). This CDR3 contains 16 residues. DNA of the CDR3: TGTGCCAGCAGTTTATCCTCCCGCGGGGGGTTATACGAGCAGTACTTC. As protein: CASSLSSRGGLYEQYF.

V and J are TRBV18 and TRBJ2-3, with 7 bases lining up with TRBD1. This CDR3 has 16 amino acids. Trimming cost V 5 bases and J 0 bases; bases outside gene matches: 8. In germline, CDR1 is KGHSH, CDR2 LQKENI. The chain's CDR3 is CASSTTKGQSTDTQYF. The CDR3, as DNA: TGTGCCAGCTCAACAACTAAGGGACAGAGCACAGATACGCAGTATTTT. The whole variable domain, filled in from reference TRBV18 and TRBJ2-3, reads NAGVMQNPRHLVRRRGQEARLRCSPMKGHSHVYWYRQLPEEGLKFMVYLQKENIIDESGMPKERFSAEFPKEGPSILRIQQVVRGDSAAYFCASSTTKGQSTDTQYFGPGTRLTVL.

J is TRBJ2-7 and V is TRBV7-8; D is perhaps TRBD2 (7 bases). V lost 1 base and J 1 base, leaving 14 bases between the germline ends. Germline V CDR1 and CDR2: SGHVS, FQNEAQ. This CDR3 has 16 residues. The CDR3 spells CASSLDRAGASYEQYF. The CDR3 nucleotides are TGTGCCAGCAGCTTAGACAGGGCGGGAGCATCCTACGAGCAGTACTTC. Full variable domain (outside the CDR3, taken from reference TRBV7-8 and TRBJ2-7): GAGVSQSPRYKVAKRGQDVALRCDPISGHVSLFWYQQALGQGPEFLTYFQNEAQLDKSGLPSDRFFAERPEGSVSTLKIQRTQQEDSAVYLCASSLDRAGASYEQYFGPGTRLTVT.